Below are 21 T cell receptor beta chains sequenced from a single sample in a study of identical twins. MiXCR was run by TCRdb on the 5' RACE reads, yielding one entry per CDR3 protein. The sample lists around 680,000 distinct CDR3 sequences; over 8.5% were seen once. These same records also appear under a second study, on yellow fever vaccine responses in identical twins.

Specimen: PBMCs. Receptor source: a woman aged 18-29 years in good health.

The V and J genes are TRBV9 and TRBJ1-1; no clear D gene. This CDR3 spans 14 amino acids. Germline V gene lookup returns CDR1 SGDLS and CDR2 YYNGEE. Trimming left V 3 bases short and J 5 bases short, with 14 bases between. CDR3 in amino acids: CASSAGARRTEAFF. The CDR3 DNA follows: TGTGCCAGCAGCGCTGGAGCCAGAAGGACTGAAGCTTTCTTT.

This clonotype was seen a few times. The V and J genes are TRBV6-1 and TRBJ2-1; D gene unclear. V lost 5 bases and J lost 2, with 7 bases in between. CDR1 and CDR2 (germline): MNHNS, SASEGT. This CDR3 is built from 13 residues. CDR3 coding DNA: TGTGCCAGCAGTCCTCCCGCCTACAATGAGCAGTTCTTC. Translation gives CASSPPAYNEQFF.

CDR3 coding DNA: TGTGCCAGCAGCTTAGCGCCCAGGGCCGGAAACACCATATATTTT. Translating it yields CASSLAPRAGNTIYF. The chain carries TRBV7-2 and TRBJ1-3; tentative D call: TRBD1 (5 bases). The CDR3 length is 15 residues. V lost 0 bases, J lost 4 bases, and 10 bases lay in between. Germline assignment: CDR1 SGHTA and CDR2 FQGNSA.

This chain uses TRBV28 with TRBJ2-6; TRBD2 is a possible D gene (6 bases). CDR3 size: 18 residues. V lost 3 bases, J lost 0 bases, and 15 bases lay in between. Germline V CDR1 and CDR2: MDHEN, SYDVKM. The DNA of the CDR3 is TGTGCCAGCAGTTTCCCGGGCGGAGGGCGCTCTGGGGCCAACGTCCTGACTTTC. This translates into CASSFPGGGRSGANVLTF.

This clonotype was seen ten or more times. The rearrangement links TRBV11-3 to TRBJ2-3; a weak D match, TRBD2 (5 bases). CDR3 size: 15 residues. Germline CDR1 reads SGHNT; CDR2 reads YENEEA. Deletions cut 1 base from V and 4 bases from J, with 12 bases between. The CDR3 DNA follows: TGTGCCAGCAGCTTAGGGACGGGATCAGCAGATACGCAGTATTTT. Translated: CASSLGTGSADTQYF.

This clonotype was counted a few times. The V and J genes are TRBV20-1 and TRBJ2-7; 9 nucleotides match TRBD2. V gave up 6 bases and J gave up 4 bases; unmatched junction bases: 7. The CDR3 covers 13 residues. Germline-derived CDR1 and CDR2 are DFQATT and SNEGSKA (reference sequence). CDR3 nucleotide sequence: TGCAGTGCGAGGCGGGGGGGTCAATACGAGCAGTACTTC. Its translation is CSARRGGQYEQYF.

This clonotype was observed many times. The rearrangement joins TRBV20-1 to TRBJ1-2; D unclear. The V end lost 0 bases, the J end lost 7 bases, and 15 bases lay between the germline ends. Looked up from germline, CDR1 is DFQATT and CDR2 is SNEGSKA (reference sequence). The CDR3 extends over 14 amino acids. The CDR3 protein is CSARDSPNGGGYTF. The DNA for the CDR3 is TGCAGTGCTAGAGATAGTCCAAACGGCGGTGGCTACACCTTC.

This clonotype was detected a few times. The chain joins TRBV5-1 to TRBJ1-3; 9 bases map to TRBD1. The CDR3 spans 17 residues. V was clipped by 0 bases and J by 0 bases; unmatched bases: 4. Looked up from germline, CDR1 is SGHRS and CDR2 is YFSETQ. Here the CDR3 DNA reads TGCGCCAGCAGCTTGGCCGGGACAGGGAACTCTGGAAACACCATATATTTT. Translation gives CASSLAGTGNSGNTIYF.

This clonotype was counted a few times. This chain uses TRBV4-3 with TRBJ2-7, with no clear D. The CDR3 contains 15 residues. Looked up from germline, CDR1 is LGHNA and CDR2 is YSLEER. With 0 bases removed from V and 0 bases from J, the gap between germline ends came to 9 bases. The CDR3, as DNA: TGCGCCAGCAGCCAAGATCGTGACCACTCCTACGAGCAGTACTTC. It yields the protein CASSQDRDHSYEQYF.

The rearrangement uses TRBV29-1 and TRBJ2-2; 16 positions agree with TRBD2. Germline V gives CDR1 SQVTM, CDR2 ANQGSEA. J lost 4 bases, V lost 6 bases, and 2 bases had no gene match. The CDR3 has 15 amino acids. The CDR3 DNA sequence: TGCAGCGTGGGACTAGCGGGGGGGGGCACCGGGGAGCTGTTTTTT. The encoded protein is CSVGLAGGGTGELFF.

Many counts were recorded for this clonotype. The chain combines TRBV12-3 or TRBV12-4 with TRBJ2-7; D gene unclear. The CDR3 has 13 amino acids. The V gene lost 2 bases and the J gene lost 3 bases, with 8 bases spanning the gap. The CDR3 loop is CASSLIPDYEQYF. In DNA, the CDR3 is TGTGCCAGCAGTTTAATACCGGACTACGAGCAGTACTTC.

The chain joins TRBV2 to TRBJ2-3, with TRBD2 as a possible D gene (5 bases). CDR3 length equals 14 residues. V was shortened by 2 bases and J by 0 bases, with 6 bases between the two germline ends. CDR1 is SNHLY, CDR2 FYNNEI, per germline. The CDR3 DNA follows: TGTGCCAGCAGTGAACGGGGTAGCACAGATACGCAGTATTTT. Translation gives CASSERGSTDTQYF.

The V call is TRBV6-1, the J call TRBJ2-2; weak D call: TRBD1 (5 bases). CDR1 is MNHNS, CDR2 SASEGT, per germline. CDR3 length equals 16 residues. V lost 7 bases to trimming and J lost 0 bases, with 15 bases between them. The CDR3 nucleotides are TGTGCCAGCATCAGGGAAGGACGGGCGAACACCGGGGAGCTGTTTTTT. Amino acids: CASIREGRANTGELFF.

This clonotype has ten or more counts. This rearrangement joins TRBV27 to TRBJ2-1; a weak D match, TRBD2 (5 bases). The V gene's germline CDR1 is MNHEY and CDR2 SMNVEV (reference sequence). There are 14 residues in the CDR3. The ends were cut back, 3 bases at V and 6 bases at J, with 12 bases in the middle. The CDR3 nucleotides are TGTGCCAGCAGTTTTTTGAAGCGGCTCAATGAGCAGTTCTTC. Translated: CASSFLKRLNEQFF.

There are many counts of this clonotype. The chain has TRBV3-1 and TRBJ2-1; 9 bases match TRBD1. The V segment lost 4 bases and the J segment 7 bases; nucleotides outside the gene matches: 5. Germline V gives CDR1 LGHDT, CDR2 YNNKEL (reference sequence). This CDR3 comprises 14 residues. CDR3 DNA sequence: TGTGCCAGCAGCCGACAGGGGGGAGGGAATGAGCAGTTCTTC. Its translation: CASSRQGGGNEQFF.

This chain connects TRBV7-9 to TRBJ2-5; D remains unclear. CDR1 SEHNR and CDR2 FQNEAQ come from the germline V gene (reference sequence). Trimming stripped 2 bases from V and 3 bases from J, with 10 bases between. The CDR3 spans 14 residues. CDR3 amino acids: CASSLREGKETQYF. The CDR3, as DNA: TGTGCCAGCAGCTTACGTGAAGGGAAAGAGACCCAGTACTTC.

This clonotype was picked up many times. The chain carries TRBV28 and TRBJ2-3, with 8 positions matching TRBD2. CDR3 size: 15 residues. V trimming: 7 bases; J trimming: 1 base; junction bases outside the gene matches: 7. CDR1 MDHEN and CDR2 SYDVKM come from the germline V gene. The chain's CDR3 is CASTSQAGGTDTQYF. The CDR3 DNA sequence: TGTGCCAGCACGTCTCAAGCGGGAGGCACAGATACGCAGTATTTT.

In this sample, this clonotype turned up many times. The genes are TRBV20-1 and TRBJ2-2; 7 bases fit TRBD1. The junction had 0 bases not matched to a gene; V was cut back by 5 bases and J by 3 bases. This CDR3 contains 12 residues. Germline CDR1 reads DFQATT; CDR2 reads SNEGSKA (reference sequence). The CDR3 loop reads CSADRDTGELFF. The CDR3 nucleotides are TGCAGTGCTGACAGGGACACCGGGGAGCTGTTTTTT.

This clonotype was recorded at least ten times. This chain connects TRBV6-2 or TRBV6-3 to TRBJ1-5; no clear D. V lost 6 bases and J lost 2, with 11 bases in between. The germline V gene encodes CDR1 MNHEY and CDR2 SVGEGT. This CDR3 is built from 14 residues. DNA for the CDR3: TGTGCCAGCAGCCTTGTTGGAGGCAATCAGCCCCAGCATTTT. Amino acid sequence: CASSLVGGNQPQHF.

The table lists this clonotype with a few counts. The chain recombines TRBV7-9 with TRBJ2-7, with 8 bases matching TRBD2. V gave up 4 bases and J gave up 5 bases; unmatched junction bases: 13. CDR3 length: 16 amino acids. CDR1 is SEHNR and CDR2 is FQNEAQ in the germline V gene (reference sequence). The CDR3 reads CASSSPTLAGNHEQYF. CDR3 nucleotide sequence: TGTGCCAGCAGCTCTCCCACCTTAGCGGGAAACCACGAGCAGTACTTC.

This chain links TRBV4-3 with TRBJ2-7; possibly TRBD1 for D (5 bases). Trimming removed 0 bases at V and 6 bases at J, with 12 bases between. In germline, CDR1 is LGHNA, CDR2 YSLEER. This CDR3 is built from 14 residues. The CDR3 bases are TGCGCCAGCAGCCAAGATGGTTCAGGGCCCGAGCAGTACTTC. It specifies CASSQDGSGPEQYF.